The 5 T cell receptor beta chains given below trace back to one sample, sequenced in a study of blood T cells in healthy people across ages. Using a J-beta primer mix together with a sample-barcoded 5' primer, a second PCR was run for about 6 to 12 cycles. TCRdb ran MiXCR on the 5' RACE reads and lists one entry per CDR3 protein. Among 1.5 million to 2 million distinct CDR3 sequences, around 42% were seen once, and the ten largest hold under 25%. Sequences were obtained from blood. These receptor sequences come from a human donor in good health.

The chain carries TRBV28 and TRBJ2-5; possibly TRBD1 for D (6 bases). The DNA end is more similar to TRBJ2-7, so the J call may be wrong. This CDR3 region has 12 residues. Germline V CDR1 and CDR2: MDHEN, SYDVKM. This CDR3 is CASRSTGHEQYF. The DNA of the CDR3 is TGTGCCAGCAGAAGCACAGGGCACGAGCAGTACTTC.

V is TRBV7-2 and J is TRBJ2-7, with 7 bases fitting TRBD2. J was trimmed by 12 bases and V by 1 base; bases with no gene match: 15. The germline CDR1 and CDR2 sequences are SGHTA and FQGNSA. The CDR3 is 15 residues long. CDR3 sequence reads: CASSLVVGASGAGYF. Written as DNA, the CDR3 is TGTGCCAGCAGCTTAGTCGTGGGTGCCAGCGGGGCCGGGTACTTC.

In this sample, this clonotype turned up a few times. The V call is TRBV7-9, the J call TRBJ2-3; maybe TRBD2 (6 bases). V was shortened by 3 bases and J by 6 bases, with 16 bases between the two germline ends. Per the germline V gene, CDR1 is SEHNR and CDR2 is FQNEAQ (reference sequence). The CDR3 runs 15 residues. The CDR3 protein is CASSFTGTSPDTQYF. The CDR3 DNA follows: TGTGCCAGCAGCTTCACCGGGACTTCCCCCGATACGCAGTATTTT.

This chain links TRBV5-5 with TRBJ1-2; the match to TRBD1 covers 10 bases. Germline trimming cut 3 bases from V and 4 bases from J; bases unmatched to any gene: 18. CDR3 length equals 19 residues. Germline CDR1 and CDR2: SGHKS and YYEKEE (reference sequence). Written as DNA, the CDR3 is TGTGCCAGCAGCTCCACCTTTGGACAGGGGGGAATATTTGGCTATGGCTACACCTTC. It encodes CASSSTFGQGGIFGYGYTF.

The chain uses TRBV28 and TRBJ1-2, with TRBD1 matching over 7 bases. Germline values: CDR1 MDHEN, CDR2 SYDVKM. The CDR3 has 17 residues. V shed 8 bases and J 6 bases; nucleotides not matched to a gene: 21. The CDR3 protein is CASLGETGLLHRHGYTF. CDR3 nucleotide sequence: TGTGCCAGCCTCGGCGAGACAGGGCTCCTCCATAGGCATGGCTACACCTTC.